The clone carrying this T cell receptor beta chain has a count of ten or more. Its antigen is currently unknown. The sample originates from a study of early T cells in non-severe SARS-CoV-2 infection. The overall study: Unpaired chains resulted from sequencing bulk RNA of unsorted whole blood. Study-level results: VDJdb-based matching was biased toward anti-spike CD8 responses and missed private and CD4 specificities.

Attachment of unique molecular identifiers to individual cDNA molecules was performed. One entry per CDR3 protein, called by TCRdb with MiXCR from the 5' RACE reads. The sample contains some 34,000 distinct CDR3 sequences, approximately 9.1% of which appear only once. CDR1 and CDR2 from the germline V gene are SGHRS and YFSETQ. CDR3 length equals 14 residues. V gave up 2 bases and J gave up 6 bases, with 14 bases separating them. This chain uses TRBV5-1 with TRBJ1-1; perhaps TRBD1 as D (5 bases). The sequence was obtained from an adult who was a healthcare worker with PCR-confirmed SARS-CoV-2 infection or an uninfected control (not recorded which). The sample taken for sequencing was whole blood. CDR3 in amino acids: CASSLETGVSEAFF. CDR3 nucleotide sequence: TGCGCCAGCAGCTTAGAGACGGGGGTTTCTGAAGCTTTCTTT.